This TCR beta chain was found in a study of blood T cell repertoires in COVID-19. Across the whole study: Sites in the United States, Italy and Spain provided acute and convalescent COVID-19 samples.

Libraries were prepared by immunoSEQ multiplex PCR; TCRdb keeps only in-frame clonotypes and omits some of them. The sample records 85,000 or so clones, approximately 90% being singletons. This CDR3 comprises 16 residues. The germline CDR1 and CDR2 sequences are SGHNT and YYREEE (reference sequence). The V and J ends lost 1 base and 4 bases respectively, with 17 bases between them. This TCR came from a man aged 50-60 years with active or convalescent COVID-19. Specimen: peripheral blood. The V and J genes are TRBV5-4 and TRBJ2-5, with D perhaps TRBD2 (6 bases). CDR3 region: CASSLLQGGVGETQYF. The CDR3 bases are TGTGCCAGCAGCTTGTTACAAGGCGGGGTAGGAGAGACCCAGTACTTC. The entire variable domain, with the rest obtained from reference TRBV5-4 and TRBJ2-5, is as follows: ETGVTQSPTHLIKTRGQQVTLRCSSQSGHNTVSWYQQALGQGPQFIFQYYREEENGRGNFPPRFSGLQFPNYSSELNVNALELDDSALYLCASSLLQGGVGETQYFGPGTRLLVL.